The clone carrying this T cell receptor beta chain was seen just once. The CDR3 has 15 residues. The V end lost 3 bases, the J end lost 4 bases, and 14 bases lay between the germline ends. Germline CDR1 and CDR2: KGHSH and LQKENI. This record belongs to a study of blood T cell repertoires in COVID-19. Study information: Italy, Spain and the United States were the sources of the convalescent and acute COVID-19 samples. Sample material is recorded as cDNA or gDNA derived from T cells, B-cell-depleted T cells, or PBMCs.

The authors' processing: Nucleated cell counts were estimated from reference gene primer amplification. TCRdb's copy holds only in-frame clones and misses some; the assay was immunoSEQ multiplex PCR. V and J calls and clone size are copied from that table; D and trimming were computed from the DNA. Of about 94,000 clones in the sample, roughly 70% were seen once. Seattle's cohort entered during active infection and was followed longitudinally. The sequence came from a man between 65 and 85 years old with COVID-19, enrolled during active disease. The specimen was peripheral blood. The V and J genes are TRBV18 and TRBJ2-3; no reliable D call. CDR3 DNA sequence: TGTGCCAGCTCACCTAATTCCGCAGGCGCAGATACGCAGTATTTT. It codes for CASSPNSAGADTQYF.